The T cell receptor (beta chain) described here comes from a study of a mutant IDH1 vaccine in newly diagnosed glioma. About the study: The first vaccination came 4-6 weeks after radiotherapy alone, or with temozolomide cycles. Every participant had undergone radiotherapy, temozolomide, or both before, and most underwent both.

Time point here: week 23, last vaccination. With topical imiquimod, each dose of the vaccine consisted of 300 ug of mutant IDH1 20-mer peptide. Donor tumors were new WHO grade 3 or 4 IDH1-mutant, ATRX-lost astrocytomas. CDR3 length: 14 amino acids. The germline gives CDR1 SGHRS, CDR2 YFSETQ. The germline V and J ends were trimmed by 0 bases and 3 bases, with 7 bases remaining between them. As for this clone: Its antigen is unidentified.

Clones were read by immunoSEQ multiplex PCR, and TCRdb kept only the in-frame ones, dropping some. The table has tens of thousands of clones, approximately 85% seen once. V gene TRBV5-1 combines with J gene TRBJ2-1; the D is unclear. The origin of this receptor is a woman aged 50 to 60 with glioma. The specimen was PBMCs, collected from a glioma patient whose treatment included an IDH1 peptide vaccine. The CDR3 sequence: CASSLGRVYNEQFF. Here the CDR3 DNA reads TGCGCCAGCAGCTTGGGAAGGGTCTACAATGAGCAGTTCTTC.